Detailed here is one T cell receptor (beta chain). The record originates from a study of blood T cell repertoires in COVID-19. Study-wide context: Collection of acute and convalescent COVID-19 samples took place in the United States, Italy and Spain. Sources were T cells, B-cell-depleted T cells, or PBMCs; the material itself was cDNA or gDNA.

In the original workflow: Amplifying reference gene primers gave estimates of nucleated cell counts. The repertoire was sequenced with immunoSEQ multiplex PCR; TCRdb's copy has only in-frame clones and lacks some. V and J calls and clone size are copied from that table; D and trimming were computed from the DNA. The sample contains 100,000 or so clones, roughly 86% of which appear only once. J was trimmed by 2 bases and V by 1 base; bases with no gene match: 1. Germline V CDR1 and CDR2: KGHSH, LQKENI. The CDR3 runs to 16 residues. Sample: peripheral blood. The receptor was derived from a man aged 50-60 years with active or convalescent COVID-19. The chain carries TRBV18 and TRBJ2-3, with 12 bases that match TRBD2. Here the CDR3 reads CASSPRLAGDTDTQYF. DNA of the CDR3: TGTGCCAGCTCACCACGACTAGCGGGGGACACAGATACGCAGTATTTT.